The 23 T cell receptor beta chains given below trace back to one sample, sequenced in a study of T cell responses to AZD1222 COVID-19 vaccine. Clones were sequenced by immunoSEQ multiplex PCR, and TCRdb holds only the in-frame ones, with some missing. Among 100,000 to 150,000 clones, around 90% were seen once, and the ten largest hold approximately 1.5%. Sequences were derived from peripheral blood, sampled on day 0 of AZD1222 vaccination. These receptors were collected from an adult in good health.

The chain is built from TRBV29-1 and TRBJ2-1, with a possible D match to TRBD1 (6 bases). Germline CDR1 is SQVTM and CDR2 is ANQGSEA. There are 11 residues in the CDR3. The V end lost 0 bases, the J end lost 11 bases, and 8 bases lay between the germline ends. The CDR3 DNA is TGCAGCGTTGAAGATGACAGGAAGCAGTTCTTC. Translation: CSVEDDRKQFF.

On this clone: One end of the junction does not line up with germline, which may come from a read error. The chain recombines TRBV7-7 with TRBJ2-7; 7 bases fit TRBD1. The germline CDR1 and CDR2 sequences are SSHAT and FNYEAQ (reference sequence). The CDR3 length is 21 residues. The CDR3 loop is CASSLNWWRAGGVLGPYEQYF. CDR3 nucleotides: TGTGCTAGCAGCTTAAATTGGTGGCGCGCAGGGGGAGTTTTGGGCCCCTACGAGCAGTACTTC. The full variable domain, rest sourced from reference TRBV7-7 and TRBJ2-7, is GAGVSQSPRYKVTKRGQDVTLRCDPISSHATLYWYQQALGQGPEFLTYFNYEAQPDKSGLPSDRFSAERPEGSISTLTIQRTEQRDSAMYRCASSLNWWRAGGVLGPYEQYFGPGTRLTVT.

The V call is TRBV7-8, the J call TRBJ1-5, with 7 bases lining up with TRBD1. V shed 2 bases and J 1 base; nucleotides not matched to a gene: 8. Germline CDR1 reads SGHVS; CDR2 reads FQNEAQ. The CDR3 length is 17 residues. The CDR3 protein is CASSLWLVRGSNQPQHF. CDR3 coding DNA: TGTGCCAGCAGCTTATGGTTGGTCAGGGGGAGCAATCAGCCCCAGCATTTT.

This chain joins TRBV11-2 and TRBJ2-1, with D possibly matching TRBD1 (5 bases). V lost 6 bases and J lost 1, with 7 bases in between. The CDR3 is 13 amino acids. CDR1 SGHAT and CDR2 FQNNGV come from the germline V gene. The CDR3 region has the DNA TGTGCCAGCAGGCAGGGTTCCTACAATGAGCAGTTCTTC. Protein product: CASRQGSYNEQFF.

This chain links TRBV7-9 with TRBJ1-1; perhaps TRBD1 as D (5 bases). The length of the CDR3 is 12 residues. CDR1 and CDR2 (germline): SEHNR, FQNEAQ (reference sequence). Trimming removed 5 bases at V and 8 bases at J, with 12 bases between. The CDR3 region has the DNA TGTGCCAGCAGCCGAACGACAGTCGAAGCTTTCTTT. Amino acids: CASSRTTVEAFF.

The gene calls are TRBV27 and TRBJ2-7, with 11 positions matching TRBD2. CDR3 length: 14 amino acids. V trimming: 2 bases; J trimming: 6 bases; junction bases outside the gene matches: 3. CDR1 and CDR2 from the germline V gene are MNHEY and SMNVEV (reference sequence). CDR3 loop: CASSLTSGSREQYF. CDR3 in DNA: TGTGCCAGCAGTTTAACTAGCGGGAGCCGCGAGCAGTACTTC.

The chain is built from TRBV28 and TRBJ2-6; no clear D. The CDR3 totals 17 residues. The germline gives CDR1 MDHEN, CDR2 SYDVKM. V was cut by 6 bases and J by 0 bases, with 15 bases left in between. The chain's CDR3 is CASRSRDPISGANVLTF. In DNA form, the CDR3 reads TGTGCCAGCAGGTCCCGCGATCCAATCTCTGGGGCCAACGTCCTGACTTTC.

The rearrangement links TRBV11-3 to TRBJ1-1; D is possibly TRBD1 (6 bases). Trimming shortened V by 5 bases and J by 4 bases, and 17 bases separated the two germline ends. The CDR3 covers 15 residues. Germline CDR1 SGHNT, CDR2 YENEEA. In DNA form, the CDR3 reads TGTGCCAGCAGCCTTAGAGGGGGTACGAGCACTGAAGCTTTCTTT. Encoded protein: CASSLRGGTSTEAFF.

This sequence joins TRBV9 and TRBJ1-1; D remains ambiguous. Trimming removed 3 bases at V and 6 bases at J, with 9 bases between. CDR3 length: 12 amino acids. Germline assignment: CDR1 SGDLS and CDR2 YYNGEE. This chain's CDR3 is CASSDSGPEAFF. In nucleotides, the CDR3 is TGTGCCAGCAGCGACTCCGGGCCTGAAGCTTTCTTT.

The V gene is TRBV11-2, the J gene TRBJ2-3; D is unclear. The CDR3 has 11 residues. Deletions cut 3 bases from V and 4 bases from J, with 2 bases between. The germline CDR1 and CDR2 sequences are SGHAT and FQNNGV. The CDR3 DNA is TGTGCCAGCAGCTTCCCAGATACGCAGTATTTT. Translated: CASSFPDTQYF.

This chain links TRBV5-6 with TRBJ2-5, with 7 bases matching TRBD1. The CDR3 runs to 13 residues. Germline V gene data show CDR1 as SGHDT and CDR2 as YYEEEE. V was pared by 4 bases and J by 5 bases, with 5 bases of the junction left unmatched. CDR3 loop: CASSPTGLETQYF. CDR3 DNA: TGTGCCAGCAGCCCGACAGGGTTGGAGACCCAGTACTTC. The whole variable domain, filled in from reference TRBV5-6 and TRBJ2-5, reads DAGVTQSPTHLIKTRGQQVTLRCSPKSGHDTVSWYQQALGQGPQFIFQYYEEEERQRGNFPDRFSGHQFPNYSSELNVNALLLGDSALYLCASSPTGLETQYFGPGTRLLVL.

The chain joins TRBV11-2 to TRBJ2-7, with 8 bases matching TRBD2. V dropped 5 bases and J dropped 4; count of bases not matched to a gene: 10. Germline V gives CDR1 SGHAT, CDR2 FQNNGV. The CDR3 totals 15 residues. CDR3 coding DNA: TGTGCCAGCAGCACCCCCCGGGGGGGAGGGTACGAGCAGTACTTC. Its translation is CASSTPRGGGYEQYF.

The CDR3 DNA is TGTGCCAGCAACTCTGGATTCGAAGAGACCGGGGAGCTGTTTTTT. Translated, it gives CASNSGFEETGELFF. The rearrangement uses TRBV6-5 and TRBJ2-2; D is uncertain. The germline gives CDR1 MNHEY, CDR2 SVGAGI. The V and J ends lost 7 bases and 5 bases respectively, with 17 bases between them. The CDR3 consists of 15 residues.

This clone came up a few times. In DNA form, the CDR3 reads TGTGCCAGCAGCTTAGTAGGCCAAGAGACCCAGTACTTC. This gives the protein CASSLVGQETQYF. The V gene is TRBV7-3, the J gene TRBJ2-5; D is unresolved. From germline, CDR1 is SGHTA and CDR2 FQGTGA. This CDR3 contains 13 residues. The V end was cut by 2 bases, the J end by 1 base, with 5 bases between.

This chain uses TRBV3-1 (or the pseudogene TRBV3-2) with TRBJ2-5; 7 positions match TRBD2. The CDR3 extends over 15 amino acids. Per the germline V gene, CDR1 is LGHDT and CDR2 is YNNKEL (reference sequence). With 1 base clipped from V and 2 bases from J, the junction kept 4 bases outside the gene matches. CDR3 in DNA: TGTGCCAGCAGCCAAGCGCTGCGGGGGCAAGAGACCCAGTACTTC. Protein: CASSQALRGQETQYF.

The chain joins TRBV29-1 to TRBJ2-5; 7 bases are shared with TRBD1. Germline loops: CDR1 SQVTM, CDR2 ANQGSEA. V shed 3 bases and J 1 base; nucleotides not matched to a gene: 5. The CDR3 is made up of 14 amino acids. The CDR3 protein is CSVDRGSFQETQYF. The DNA of the CDR3 is TGCAGCGTTGACAGGGGGTCTTTCCAAGAGACCCAGTACTTC.

This chain uses TRBV6-2 or TRBV6-3 with TRBJ2-5; the D is unclear. V gave up 4 bases and J gave up 5 bases, with 20 bases separating them. The CDR3 is 16 amino acids. In germline, CDR1 is MNHEY, CDR2 SVGEGT. The CDR3 region is CASSSNRADRRETQYF. The DNA of the CDR3 is TGTGCCAGCAGTTCCAACCGGGCGGACCGTCGTGAGACCCAGTACTTC.

The CDR3 region has the DNA TGTGCCAGCTCACCGTCAGGGGGCTACGAGCAGTACTTC. The encoded protein is CASSPSGGYEQYF. The rearrangement joins TRBV18 to TRBJ2-7; 7 nucleotides agree with TRBD1. V was pared by 3 bases and J by 3 bases, with 2 bases of the junction left unmatched. Germline values: CDR1 KGHSH, CDR2 LQKENI. The CDR3 is 13 amino acids.

This clone was seen once. V usage is TRBV7-2 and J usage is TRBJ1-6, with D perhaps matching TRBD1 (6 bases). The CDR3 totals 14 residues. CDR1 is SGHTA and CDR2 is FQGNSA in the germline V gene. Trimming took off 4 bases at V and 9 bases at J, with 13 bases between the two ends. The DNA for the CDR3 is TGTGCCAGCAGCTCCCAACAGGGAGGTTCACCCCTCCACTTT. Protein: CASSSQQGGSPLHF.

The V gene is TRBV15, the J gene TRBJ2-2; 9 nucleotides agree with TRBD2. The length of the CDR3 is 16 residues. Germline V gives CDR1 LNHNV, CDR2 YYDKDF (reference sequence). The ends lost 1 base at V and 5 bases at J; junction bases unmatched: 5. CDR3 bases: TGTGCCACCAGCAGAGGTGGGACTAGCAGTACCGGGGAGCTGTTTTTT. Encoded protein: CATSRGGTSSTGELFF.

V usage is TRBV6-2 or TRBV6-3 and J usage is TRBJ2-2; TRBD2 matches at 11 bases. This CDR3 spans 15 amino acids. V trimming: 6 bases; J trimming: 6 bases; junction bases outside the gene matches: 6. Germline lookup yields CDR1 MNHEY and CDR2 SVGEGT. CDR3 bases: TGTGCCAGCAGCCGACTAGCGGGAAGCGCCGGGGAGCTGTTTTTT. It translates to CASSRLAGSAGELFF.

V gene TRBV6-5 combines with J gene TRBJ2-2; 11 nucleotides agree with TRBD2. There are 15 residues in the CDR3. The junction had 6 bases not matched to a gene; V was cut back by 8 bases and J by 4 bases. Germline assignment: CDR1 MNHEY and CDR2 SVGAGI. CDR3 residues: CASGGLAGFTGELFF. The CDR3 coding sequence is TGTGCCAGCGGAGGACTAGCGGGCTTCACCGGGGAGCTGTTTTTT.

This clone was seen only a few times. The J gene is TRBJ2-6, the V gene TRBV2; D gene unclear. This CDR3 contains 15 residues. V was clipped by 2 bases and J by 2 bases, with 7 bases between them. Germline CDR1 reads SNHLY; CDR2 reads FYNNEI. CDR3 loop: CASSESGAGANVLTF. In DNA form, the CDR3 reads TGTGCCAGCAGTGAAAGTGGGGCTGGGGCCAACGTCCTGACTTTC.